Presented here are 24 T cell receptor beta chains from one specimen sequenced in a study of a mutant IDH1 vaccine in newly diagnosed glioma. The assay was immunoSEQ multiplex PCR, and TCRdb's table has in-frame clones only and misses some. Among 45,000 to 55,000 clones listed, 78% were seen once. Antigens for these TCRs are unknown. Sample time point: week 5, during vaccination. All doses held 300 ug of mutant IDH1 20-mer peptide, with topical imiquimod. Sequenced here: PBMCs, sampled from a glioma patient whose treatment included an IDH1 peptide vaccine. Source of these receptors: a woman in her thirties or forties with glioma.

The rearrangement links TRBV23-1 to TRBJ1-4, with unresolved D. TRBV23-1 is given ORF status, its function remaining uncertain. V was pared by 0 bases and J by 5 bases, with 10 bases between. The CDR3 is made up of 15 amino acids. The chain's CDR3 is CASSQSPVKNEKLFF. The DNA for the CDR3 is TGCGCCAGCAGTCAATCCCCAGTAAAGAATGAAAAACTGTTTTTT.

The CDR3 sequence is CASSLALAGLADTQYF. The CDR3 DNA is TGCGCCAGCAGCTTGGCTCTAGCGGGGTTGGCAGATACGCAGTATTTT. The V and J genes are TRBV5-1 and TRBJ2-3; 9 nucleotides agree with TRBD2. V shed 0 bases and J 4 bases; nucleotides not matched to a gene: 6. The CDR3 totals 16 residues. The V gene's germline CDR1 is SGHRS and CDR2 YFSETQ. The variable domain in full, completed from reference TRBV5-1 and TRBJ2-3, reads KAGVTQTPRYLIKTRGQQVTLSCSPISGHRSVSWYQQTPGQGLQFLFEYFSETQRNKGNFPGRFSGRQFSNSRSEMNVSTLELGDSALYLCASSLALAGLADTQYFGPGTRLTVL.

The gene calls are TRBV5-1 and TRBJ1-6, with TRBD1 as a possible D gene (6 bases). Trimming removed 0 bases at V and 0 bases at J, with 16 bases between. Germline CDR1 reads SGHRS; CDR2 reads YFSETQ. There are 19 residues in the CDR3. Written as DNA, the CDR3 is TGCGCCAGCAGCTTGGCCTGGCAGGGGATGGACTCCTATAATTCACCCCTCCACTTT. Translated, it gives CASSLAWQGMDSYNSPLHF.

The rearrangement uses TRBV14 and TRBJ1-6, with a weak D call TRBD1 (5 bases). There are 13 residues in the CDR3. The V gene lost 4 bases and the J gene lost 9 bases, with 10 bases spanning the gap. Germline values: CDR1 SGHDN, CDR2 FVKESK. The CDR3 spells CASSRIGTSPLHF. Here the CDR3 DNA reads TGTGCCAGCAGCCGGATTGGGACTTCACCCCTCCACTTT. Based on the CDR3 plus reference TRBV14 and TRBJ1-6, the full variable domain is EAGVTQFPSHSVIEKGQTVTLRCDPISGHDNLYWYRRVMGKEIKFLLHFVKESKQDESGMPNNRFLAERTGGTYSTLKVQPAELEDSGVYFCASSRIGTSPLHFGNGTRLTVT.

CDR3 protein: CASSSGPVNEQFF. The DNA for the CDR3 is TGTGCCAGCAGCTCCGGGCCGGTGAATGAGCAGTTCTTC. The chain employs TRBV5-5 and TRBJ2-1; D is unclear. The germline V gene has CDR1 SGHKS and CDR2 YYEKEE (reference sequence). V was pared by 3 bases and J by 7 bases, with 11 bases between. CDR3 length: 13 amino acids.

V gene TRBV27 combines with J gene TRBJ2-1; the D is unclear. CDR1 is MNHEY and CDR2 is SMNVEV in the germline V gene (reference sequence). V was trimmed by 6 bases and J by 2 bases, leaving 8 bases between them. The CDR3 sequence is 13 residues long. CDR3 region: CASSPPPYNEQFF. The DNA for the CDR3 is TGTGCCAGCAGCCCACCCCCCTACAATGAGCAGTTCTTC.

This clone occurred a few times. The gene calls are TRBV7-3 and TRBJ1-3; D is unclear. V was cut by 4 bases and J by 10 bases, with 14 bases left in between. The CDR3 length is 13 residues. Germline V gives CDR1 SGHTA, CDR2 FQGTGA. DNA for the CDR3: TGTGCCAGCAGCTCCCCCAGTAAAGGAACCATATATTTT. It codes for CASSSPSKGTIYF. Variable domain in full (rest from reference TRBV7-3 and TRBJ1-3): GAGVSQTPSNKVTEKGKYVELRCDPISGHTALYWYRQSLGQGPEFLIYFQGTGAADDSGLPNDRFFAVRPEGSVSTLKIQRTERGDSAVYLCASSSPSKGTIYFGEGSWLTVV.

The J gene is TRBJ1-1, the V gene TRBV6-4; D might be TRBD1 (5 bases). Germline V gene lookup returns CDR1 MRHNA and CDR2 SNTAGT. Trimming removed 0 bases at V and 4 bases at J, with 9 bases between. This CDR3 region has 14 residues. CDR3 loop: CASSDSGEGTEAFF. The CDR3 DNA is TGTGCCAGCAGTGACTCAGGGGAAGGCACTGAAGCTTTCTTT.

The V and J genes are TRBV19 and TRBJ1-5; D may be TRBD1 (6 bases). This CDR3 is built from 14 residues. CDR1 and CDR2 from the germline V gene are LNHDA and SQIVND (reference sequence). Trimming took 6 bases from V and 0 from J, leaving 9 bases between them. The CDR3 reads CASSLGASNQPQHF. The CDR3 DNA is TGTGCCAGTAGCTTGGGGGCTAGCAATCAGCCCCAGCATTTT.

In DNA form, the CDR3 reads TGTGCCAGCAGTCCTAGCGGGGGGGCGAACACCGGGGAGCTGTTTTTT. This sequence encodes CASSPSGGANTGELFF. The chain uses TRBV6-6 and TRBJ2-2, with 12 positions matching TRBD2. This CDR3 has 16 amino acids. Per germline, CDR1 MNHNY and CDR2 SVGAGI (reference sequence). V dropped 5 bases and J dropped 0; count of bases not matched to a gene: 1.

V is TRBV4-3 and J is TRBJ2-1; 7 bases align to TRBD2. The CDR3 loop spans 14 amino acids. J gave up 8 bases and V 0 bases, and 4 bases lay outside the gene matches. Germline V gene data show CDR1 as LGHNA and CDR2 as YSLEER. The CDR3 coding sequence is TGCGCCAGCAGCCAAGAAGGCAGCGGGGATGAGCAGTTCTTC. Protein product: CASSQEGSGDEQFF.

This clone appeared a single time. This chain uses TRBV13 with TRBJ1-2; TRBD1 agrees at 9 bases. Germline V gene lookup returns CDR1 PRHDT and CDR2 FYEKMQ (reference sequence). This CDR3 has 16 residues. Trimming cost V 3 bases and J 0 bases; bases outside gene matches: 5. CDR3 residues: CASSFPGTGTNYGYTF. In nucleotides, the CDR3 is TGTGCCAGCAGCTTTCCCGGGACAGGGACTAACTATGGCTACACCTTC.

This clone was found a few times. The chain couples TRBV2 to TRBJ1-1, with 8 bases matching TRBD1. The germline gives CDR1 SNHLY, CDR2 FYNNEI. This CDR3 has 16 residues. Trimming took 4 bases from V and 3 from J; bases not matched to a gene: 10. The CDR3 reads CASSVDREKGDTEAFF. Here the CDR3 DNA reads TGTGCCAGCAGTGTGGACAGGGAAAAAGGCGACACTGAAGCTTTCTTT.

The rearrangement links TRBV19 to TRBJ2-7; maybe TRBD2 (7 bases). Deletions cut 1 base from V and 6 bases from J, with 10 bases between. Germline CDR1 is LNHDA and CDR2 is SQIVND (reference sequence). The CDR3 contains 13 residues. The CDR3 nucleotides read TGTGCCAGTAGTATAGCGGGGGGCCGCGAGCAGTACTTC. This encodes CASSIAGGREQYF.

This clone has just one count. The rearrangement links TRBV6-1 to TRBJ1-2; D gene ambiguous. CDR3 size: 16 residues. Trimming took 4 bases from V and 1 from J, leaving 16 bases between them. Germline V CDR1 and CDR2: MNHNS, SASEGT. The CDR3 nucleotides are TGTGCCAGCAGTGCCGACGGAAGTTCCCATAACTATGGCTACACCTTC. Translation: CASSADGSSHNYGYTF.

This rearrangement joins TRBV6-5 to TRBJ1-2; D is ambiguous. Trimming took 0 bases from V and 7 from J, leaving 18 bases between them. This CDR3 has 16 amino acids. Germline V gene data show CDR1 as MNHEY and CDR2 as SVGAGI. The DNA of the CDR3 is TGTGCCAGCAGTTACTCTAGTGCCGGCCCAGGCGGTGGCTACACCTTC. The encoded protein is CASSYSSAGPGGGYTF.

The V call is TRBV5-1, the J call TRBJ2-3; 12 bases match TRBD2. The ends lost 3 bases at V and 3 bases at J; junction bases unmatched: 2. This CDR3 has 15 amino acids. CDR1 and CDR2 (germline): SGHRS, YFSETQ. This chain's CDR3 is CASSSGLAGTDTQYF. As DNA, the CDR3 is TGCGCCAGCAGCTCCGGACTAGCGGGGACAGATACGCAGTATTTT.

The chain recombines TRBV14 with TRBJ1-6; the D is unclear. The V gene's germline CDR1 is SGHDN and CDR2 FVKESK. The V and J ends lost 2 bases and 7 bases respectively, with 12 bases between them. The CDR3 is 15 residues long. CDR3 protein: CASSQTDSGNSPLHF. The CDR3 nucleotides are TGTGCCAGCAGCCAAACGGACTCTGGGAATTCACCCCTCCACTTT.

This clone was recorded a few times. The rearrangement joins TRBV7-9 to TRBJ1-1, with D hard to call. Deletions cut 1 base from V and 5 bases from J, with 11 bases between. The CDR3 loop spans 14 amino acids. Germline V lookup: CDR1 SEHNR, CDR2 FQNEAQ (reference sequence). The CDR3 DNA reads as TGTGCCAGCAGCTTAGGTCGGATGGGGACTGAAGCTTTCTTT. This translates into CASSLGRMGTEAFF.

J is TRBJ2-2 and V is TRBV14; D ambiguous. Germline loops: CDR1 SGHDN, CDR2 FVKESK. CDR3 length: 14 amino acids. The V gene lost 5 bases and the J gene lost 3 bases, with 10 bases spanning the gap. The CDR3 reads CASSSGSDTGELFF. The CDR3 nucleotides are TGTGCCAGCAGCTCCGGTTCGGACACCGGGGAGCTGTTTTTT. The complete variable domain, with remaining parts taken from reference TRBV14 and TRBJ2-2, reads EAGVTQFPSHSVIEKGQTVTLRCDPISGHDNLYWYRRVMGKEIKFLLHFVKESKQDESGMPNNRFLAERTGGTYSTLKVQPAELEDSGVYFCASSSGSDTGELFFGEGSRLTVL.

The chain employs TRBV19 and TRBJ2-3, with 8 positions matching TRBD1. Trimming at V came to 6 bases and at J to 1 base, leaving 6 bases not matched to a gene. The CDR3 spans 15 residues. CDR1 LNHDA and CDR2 SQIVND come from the germline V gene (reference sequence). This CDR3 is CASRVQDRGTDTQYF. The DNA for the CDR3 is TGTGCCAGTAGGGTTCAGGACAGGGGCACAGATACGCAGTATTTT.

The chain couples TRBV4-1 to TRBJ1-6; 7 bases line up with TRBD1. V shed 0 bases, J shed 7 bases, and the junction held 3 bases outside the gene matches. The germline gives CDR1 MGHRA, CDR2 YSYEKL. The length of the CDR3 is 15 residues. CDR3 DNA: TGCGCCAGCAGCCAAGACGGCAGGGGGAATTCACCCCTCCACTTT. Its protein is CASSQDGRGNSPLHF.

The J gene is TRBJ1-4, the V gene TRBV2, with D uncertain. This CDR3 has 16 residues. Trimming cost V 6 bases and J 5 bases, with 19 bases left between them. The germline gives CDR1 SNHLY, CDR2 FYNNEI. CDR3 loop: CASSPRPTSENEKLFF. CDR3 sequence (DNA): TGTGCCAGCAGCCCTCGTCCGACGAGTGAGAATGAAAAACTGTTTTTT.

The genes are TRBV4-3 and TRBJ1-4; TRBD1 matches at 8 bases. The CDR3 totals 16 residues. V was pared by 1 base and J by 8 bases, with 9 bases of the junction left unmatched. Looked up from germline, CDR1 is LGHNA and CDR2 is YSLEER. CDR3 loop: CASSQGPTGAGEKLFF. The CDR3 nucleotides are TGCGCCAGCAGCCAAGGCCCGACAGGGGCGGGGGAAAAACTGTTTTTT.